This TCR beta chain was retrieved from a study of cytomegalovirus exposure and HLA in healthy donors. Study-level points and caveats: The study recorded over 150 TCR beta chains that were cytomegalovirus-associated. According to a subsequent analysis, TCR clusters from the first cohort were inclined to appear together in the 100 to 150 validation repertoires. Three chains linked to CMV were shown in vitro to be specific for CMV antigens.

The repertoire was sequenced with immunoSEQ multiplex PCR; TCRdb's copy has only in-frame clones and lacks some. The table has 110,000 or so clones, about 87% seen once. Germline CDR1 and CDR2: MNHEY and SVGAGI. Trimming removed 2 bases from V and 8 bases from J; junction bases left unmatched: 4. This CDR3 spans 13 amino acids. For this clone: Its antigen remains unidentified.

The donors were part of the validation cohort of some 120 subjects. That cohort was separate from the first cohort, which comprised about 670 subjects. The chain employs TRBV6-5 and TRBJ1-2, with 8 positions matching TRBD1. The sample consisted of PBMCs. This receptor was identified in a man aged 18 to 30 in good health and CMV-seronegative. The CDR3 coding sequence is TGTGCCAGCAGTTACCCGGGGACAGGCGGCTACACCTTC. This gives the protein CASSYPGTGGYTF.